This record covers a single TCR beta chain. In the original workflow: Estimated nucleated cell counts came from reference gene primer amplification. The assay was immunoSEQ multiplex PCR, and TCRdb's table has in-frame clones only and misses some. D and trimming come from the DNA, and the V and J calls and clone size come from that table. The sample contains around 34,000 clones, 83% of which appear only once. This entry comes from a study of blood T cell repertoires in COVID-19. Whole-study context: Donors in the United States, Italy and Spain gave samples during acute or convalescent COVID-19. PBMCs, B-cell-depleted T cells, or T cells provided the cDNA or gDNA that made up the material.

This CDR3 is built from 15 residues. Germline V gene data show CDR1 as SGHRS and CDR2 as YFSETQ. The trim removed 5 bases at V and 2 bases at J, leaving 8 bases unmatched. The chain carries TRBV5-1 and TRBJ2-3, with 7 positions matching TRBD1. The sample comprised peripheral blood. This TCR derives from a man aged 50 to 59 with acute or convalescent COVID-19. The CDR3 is CASREGDSFTDTQYF. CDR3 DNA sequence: TGCGCCAGCAGAGAGGGGGACAGCTTCACAGATACGCAGTATTTT.